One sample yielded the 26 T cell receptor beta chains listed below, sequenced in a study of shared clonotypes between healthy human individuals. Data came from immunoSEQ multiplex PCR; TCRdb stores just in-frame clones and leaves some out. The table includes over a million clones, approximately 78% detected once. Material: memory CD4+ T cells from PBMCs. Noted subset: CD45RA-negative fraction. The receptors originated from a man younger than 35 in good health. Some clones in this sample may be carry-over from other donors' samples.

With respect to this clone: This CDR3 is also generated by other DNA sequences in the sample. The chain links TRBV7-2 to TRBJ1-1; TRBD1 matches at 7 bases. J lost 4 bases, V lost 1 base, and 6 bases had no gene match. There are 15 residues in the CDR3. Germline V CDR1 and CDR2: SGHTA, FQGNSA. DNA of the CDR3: TGTGCCAGCAGCTTAGGTCGACAGGGAAGCACTGAAGCTTTCTTT. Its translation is CASSLGRQGSTEAFF.

The CDR3 sequence is CASSVDSSRRGYTF. The DNA of the CDR3 is TGTGCCAGCAGCGTTGATTCCTCCCGGAGGGGCTACACCTTC. The genes are TRBV9 and TRBJ1-2; D is undetermined. CDR3 length: 14 residues. V was trimmed by 2 bases and J by 8 bases, leaving 16 bases between them. Germline-derived CDR1 and CDR2 are SGDLS and YYNGEE.

The CDR3 region has the DNA TGTGCCAGCAGTCCTGGACAGGGGGTTTACAACTATGGCTACACCTTC. It codes for CASSPGQGVYNYGYTF. The chain combines TRBV28 with TRBJ1-2; TRBD1 aligns across 10 bases. Germline values: CDR1 MDHEN, CDR2 SYDVKM. The ends lost 5 bases at V and 2 bases at J; junction bases unmatched: 8. The CDR3 has 16 residues.

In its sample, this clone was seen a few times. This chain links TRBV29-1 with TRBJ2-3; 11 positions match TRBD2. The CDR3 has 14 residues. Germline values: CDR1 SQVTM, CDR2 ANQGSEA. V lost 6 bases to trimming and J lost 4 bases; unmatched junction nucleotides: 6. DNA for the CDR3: TGCAGCGTCAATATAGCGGGAGGGGCAGATACGCAGTATTTT. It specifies CSVNIAGGADTQYF.

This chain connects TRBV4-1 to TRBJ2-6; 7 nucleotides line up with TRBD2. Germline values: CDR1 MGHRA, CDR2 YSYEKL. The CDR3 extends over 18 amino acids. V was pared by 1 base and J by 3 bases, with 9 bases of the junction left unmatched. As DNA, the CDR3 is TGCGCCAGCAGCCAAGGAGTTTCGGGGGGATATGGGGCCAACGTCCTGACTTTC. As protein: CASSQGVSGGYGANVLTF.

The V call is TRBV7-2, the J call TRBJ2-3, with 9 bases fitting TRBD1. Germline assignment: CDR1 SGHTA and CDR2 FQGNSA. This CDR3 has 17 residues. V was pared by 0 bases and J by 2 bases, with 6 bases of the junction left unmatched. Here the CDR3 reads CASSLARGDRVTDTQYF. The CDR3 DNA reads TGTGCCAGCAGCTTAGCGAGGGGGGACAGGGTCACAGATACGCAGTATTTT.

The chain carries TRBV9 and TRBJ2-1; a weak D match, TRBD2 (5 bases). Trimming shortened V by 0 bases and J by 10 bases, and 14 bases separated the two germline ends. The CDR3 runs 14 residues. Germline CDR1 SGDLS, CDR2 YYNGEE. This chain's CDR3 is CASSVASGDHEQFF. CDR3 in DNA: TGTGCCAGCAGCGTAGCCAGCGGTGACCACGAGCAGTTCTTC.

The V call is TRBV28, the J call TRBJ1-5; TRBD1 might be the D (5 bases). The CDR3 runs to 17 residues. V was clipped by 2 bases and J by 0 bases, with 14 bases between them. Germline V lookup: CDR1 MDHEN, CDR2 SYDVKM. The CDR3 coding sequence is TGTGCCAGCAGTTTAAGGACGGTCAGGGATAGCAATCAGCCCCAGCATTTT. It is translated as CASSLRTVRDSNQPQHF.

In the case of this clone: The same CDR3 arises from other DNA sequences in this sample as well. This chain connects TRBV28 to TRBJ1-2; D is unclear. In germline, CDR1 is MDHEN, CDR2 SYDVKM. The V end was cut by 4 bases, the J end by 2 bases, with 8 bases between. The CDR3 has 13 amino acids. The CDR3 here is CASSSGPNYGYTF. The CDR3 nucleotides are TGTGCCAGCAGTTCGGGCCCCAACTATGGCTACACCTTC.

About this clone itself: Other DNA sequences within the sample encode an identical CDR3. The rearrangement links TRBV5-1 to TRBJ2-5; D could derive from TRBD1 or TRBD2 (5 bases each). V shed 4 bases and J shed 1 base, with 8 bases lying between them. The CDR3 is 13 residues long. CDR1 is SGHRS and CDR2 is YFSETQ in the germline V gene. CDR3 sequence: CASSPGPQETQYF. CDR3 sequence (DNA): TGCGCCAGCAGCCCGGGACCCCAAGAGACCCAGTACTTC.

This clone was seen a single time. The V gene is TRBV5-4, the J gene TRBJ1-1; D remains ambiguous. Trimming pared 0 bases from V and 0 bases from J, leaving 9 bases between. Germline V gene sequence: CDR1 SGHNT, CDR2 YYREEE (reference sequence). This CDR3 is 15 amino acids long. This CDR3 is CASSLDLTVNTEAFF. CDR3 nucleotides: TGTGCCAGCAGCTTGGACCTGACGGTGAACACTGAAGCTTTCTTT.

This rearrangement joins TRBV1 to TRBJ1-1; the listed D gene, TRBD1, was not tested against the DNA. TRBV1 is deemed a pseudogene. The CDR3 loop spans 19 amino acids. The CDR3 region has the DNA TGCACCAGCAGCCAAGCTCCCTACAGGGTTTCTGCCGGGTACACTGAAGCTTTCTTT. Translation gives CTSSQAPYRVSAGYTEAFF.

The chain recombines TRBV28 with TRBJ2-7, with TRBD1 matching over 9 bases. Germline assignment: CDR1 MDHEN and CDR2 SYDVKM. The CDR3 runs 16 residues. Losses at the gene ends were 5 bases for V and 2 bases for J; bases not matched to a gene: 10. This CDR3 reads CASSPFTGGLTYEQYF. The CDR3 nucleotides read TGTGCCAGCAGTCCCTTTACAGGGGGCCTGACCTACGAGCAGTACTTC. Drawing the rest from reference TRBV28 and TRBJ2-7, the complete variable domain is DVKVTQSSRYLVKRTGEKVFLECVQDMDHENMFWYRQDPGLGLRLIYFSYDVKMKEKGDIPEGYSVSREKKERFSLILESASTNQTSMYLCASSPFTGGLTYEQYFGPGTRLTVT.

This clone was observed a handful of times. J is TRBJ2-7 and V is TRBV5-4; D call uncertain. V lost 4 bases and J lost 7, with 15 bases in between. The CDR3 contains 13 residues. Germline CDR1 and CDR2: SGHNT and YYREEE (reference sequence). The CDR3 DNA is TGTGCCAGCAGCCCTGGTGGTACGCGGGAGCAGTACTTC. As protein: CASSPGGTREQYF.

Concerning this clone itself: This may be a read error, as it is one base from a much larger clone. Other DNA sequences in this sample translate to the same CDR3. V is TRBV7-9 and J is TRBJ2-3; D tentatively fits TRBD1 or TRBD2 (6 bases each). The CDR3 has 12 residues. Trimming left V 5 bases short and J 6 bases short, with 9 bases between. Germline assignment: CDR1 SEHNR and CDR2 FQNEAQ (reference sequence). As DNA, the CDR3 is TGTGCCAGCAGCCCGGGGGCGGATACGCAGTATTTT. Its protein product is CASSPGADTQYF.

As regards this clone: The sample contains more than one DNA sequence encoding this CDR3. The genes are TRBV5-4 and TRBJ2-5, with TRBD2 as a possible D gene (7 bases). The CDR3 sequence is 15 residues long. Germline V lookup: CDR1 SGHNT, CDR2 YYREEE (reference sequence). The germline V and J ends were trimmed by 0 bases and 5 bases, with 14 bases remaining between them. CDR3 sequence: CASSLDGGGGETQYF. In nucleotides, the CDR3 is TGTGCCAGCAGCTTGGACGGCGGGGGCGGGGAGACCCAGTACTTC.

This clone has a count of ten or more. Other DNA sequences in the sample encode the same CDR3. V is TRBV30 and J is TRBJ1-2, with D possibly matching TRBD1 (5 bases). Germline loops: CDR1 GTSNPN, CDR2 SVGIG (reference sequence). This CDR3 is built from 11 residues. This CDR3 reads CALREWLGYTF. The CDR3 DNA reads TGTGCTCTCAGGGAATGGCTCGGCTACACCTTC.

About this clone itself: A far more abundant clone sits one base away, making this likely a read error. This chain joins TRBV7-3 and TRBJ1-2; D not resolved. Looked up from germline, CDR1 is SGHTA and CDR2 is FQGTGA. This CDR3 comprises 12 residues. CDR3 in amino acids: CAGSLYLWGYTF. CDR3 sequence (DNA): TGTGCCGGCAGCTTATATCTTTGGGGCTACACCTTC.

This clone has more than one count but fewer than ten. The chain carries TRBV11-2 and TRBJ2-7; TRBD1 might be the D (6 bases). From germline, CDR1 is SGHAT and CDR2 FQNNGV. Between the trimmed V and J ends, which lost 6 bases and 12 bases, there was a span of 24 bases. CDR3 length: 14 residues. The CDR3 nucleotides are TGTGCCAGCAGAACCGGGACAAACATCGGCGCGCGGTACTTC. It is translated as CASRTGTNIGARYF.

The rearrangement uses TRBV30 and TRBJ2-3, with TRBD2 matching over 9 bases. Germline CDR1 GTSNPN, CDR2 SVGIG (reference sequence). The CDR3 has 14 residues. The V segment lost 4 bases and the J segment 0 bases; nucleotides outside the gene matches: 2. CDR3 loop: CAWTSGASTDTQYF. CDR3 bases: TGTGCCTGGACTAGCGGGGCAAGCACAGATACGCAGTATTTT.

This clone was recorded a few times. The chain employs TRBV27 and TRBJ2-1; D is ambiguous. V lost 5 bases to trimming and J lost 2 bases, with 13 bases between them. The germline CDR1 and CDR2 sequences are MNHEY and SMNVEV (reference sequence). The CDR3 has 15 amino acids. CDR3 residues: CASSPYIETYNEQFF. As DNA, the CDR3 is TGTGCCAGCAGTCCATACATCGAAACCTACAATGAGCAGTTCTTC.

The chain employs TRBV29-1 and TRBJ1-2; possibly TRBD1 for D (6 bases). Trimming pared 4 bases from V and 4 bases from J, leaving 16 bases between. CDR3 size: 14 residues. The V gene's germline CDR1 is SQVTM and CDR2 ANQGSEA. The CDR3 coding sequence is TGCAGCGTTGGCCCCAGGGGCCAGGCCTATGGCTACACCTTC. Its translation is CSVGPRGQAYGYTF.

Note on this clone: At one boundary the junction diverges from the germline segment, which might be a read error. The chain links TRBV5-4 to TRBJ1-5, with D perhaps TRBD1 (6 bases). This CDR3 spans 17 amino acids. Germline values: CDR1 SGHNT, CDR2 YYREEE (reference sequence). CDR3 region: CASSHAVGQGLSQPQHF. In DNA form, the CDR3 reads TGCGCCAGCAGCCACGCCGTGGGACAAGGGCTAAGTCAGCCCCAGCATTTT.

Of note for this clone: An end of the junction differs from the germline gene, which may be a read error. CDR3 DNA sequence: TGTGCCAGCAGTGAGACCGGGACTAGCGGGATGTTT. It translates to CASSETGTSGMF. The rearrangement links TRBV6-1 to TRBJ2-3, with 13 bases matching TRBD2. Germline CDR1 reads MNHNS; CDR2 reads SASEGT. The CDR3 is 12 amino acids.

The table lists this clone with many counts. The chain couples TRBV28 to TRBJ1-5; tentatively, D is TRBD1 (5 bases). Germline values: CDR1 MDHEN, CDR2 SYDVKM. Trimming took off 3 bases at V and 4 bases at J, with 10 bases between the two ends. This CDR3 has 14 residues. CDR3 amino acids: CASSFVGGNQPQHF. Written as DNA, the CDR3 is TGTGCCAGCAGTTTTGTTGGGGGGAATCAGCCCCAGCATTTT.

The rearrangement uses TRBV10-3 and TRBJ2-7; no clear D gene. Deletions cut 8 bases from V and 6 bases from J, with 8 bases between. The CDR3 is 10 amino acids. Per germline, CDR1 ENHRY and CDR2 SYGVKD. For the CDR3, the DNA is TGTGCCATCGGGGTGGCCGAGCAGTACTTC. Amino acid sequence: CAIGVAEQYF.